Included here is one T cell receptor beta chain sequence, with context. Its antigen is unidentified. Each cell subset's genomic DNA was divided evenly among several immunoSEQ plates. Measured with immunoSEQ multiplex PCR; TCRdb has only the in-frame clones, and not every one. The data show about 960,000 clones, with 76% seen just once and about 1.5% held by the top ten. The data stem from a study of shared clonotypes between healthy human individuals. Regarding the study as a whole: Richness estimates generally favored naive over memory subsets.

CDR1 and CDR2 from the germline V gene are LNHNV and YYDKDF (reference sequence). This CDR3 region has 13 residues. V shed 7 bases, J shed 11 bases, and the junction held 11 bases outside the gene matches. The chain carries TRBV15 and TRBJ2-3, with TRBD2 matching over 8 bases. Sequenced input: memory CD4+ T cells sorted from blood. The subset is: CD45RA-negative fraction. The origin of this receptor is a man aged 18 to 35 in good health. CDR3 sequence (DNA): TGTGCCACCAATGCAGGAGCGGGAGAACGGCAGTATTTT. This codes for CATNAGAGERQYF.